A single sample gave rise to the 10 T cell receptor beta chains below, sequenced in a study of T cells in localized non-small cell lung cancer. Some clones are missing from TCRdb's copy, which holds only in-frame ones; the method was immunoSEQ multiplex PCR. The table shows 20,000 to 30,000 clones, with 81% occurring only once. The input for sequencing was peripheral blood, taken before any cancer treatment. The receptors shown here come from a man aged 40 to 75 with stage III squamous cell lung carcinoma.

This chain joins TRBV6-1 and TRBJ2-2, with D maybe TRBD2 (6 bases). With 6 bases removed from V and 7 bases from J, the gap between germline ends came to 6 bases. The germline V gene has CDR1 MNHNS and CDR2 SASEGT. The CDR3 is 11 amino acids. The CDR3 nucleotides read TGTGCCAGCAGGGGGGGCGGGGAGCTGTTTTTT. It specifies CASRGGGELFF.

V and J are TRBV13 and TRBJ2-7; TRBD2 agrees at 10 bases. Germline CDR1 reads PRHDT; CDR2 reads FYEKMQ (reference sequence). The ends lost 3 bases at V and 2 bases at J; junction bases unmatched: 4. CDR3 length: 15 residues. This CDR3 reads CASSFPSGRTYEQYF. CDR3 in DNA: TGTGCCAGCAGCTTCCCTAGCGGGAGAACCTACGAGCAGTACTTC.

The gene calls are TRBV10-3 and TRBJ1-4, with D tentatively TRBD1 (5 bases). Germline V gene sequence: CDR1 ENHRY, CDR2 SYGVKD. V lost 5 bases and J 5 bases, leaving 9 bases between the germline ends. CDR3 size: 13 residues. The CDR3 region has the DNA TGTGCCATCAGTAGACAGCTCAATGAAAAACTGTTTTTT. This translates into CAISRQLNEKLFF.

J is TRBJ1-2 and V is TRBV4-2, with 11 bases aligning to TRBD1. V lost 4 bases, J lost 4 bases, and 11 bases stayed unmatched. The CDR3 is made up of 17 amino acids. Germline V gene data show CDR1 as LGHNA and CDR2 as YNFKEQ. For the CDR3, the DNA is TGTGCCAGCAGCCGCCCGGACGGACAGGGGGCGATCTATGGCTACACCTTC. It codes for CASSRPDGQGAIYGYTF.

The chain links TRBV20-1 to TRBJ2-5; possible D gene TRBD2, 6 bases. V was shortened by 7 bases and J by 5 bases, with 11 bases between the two germline ends. The CDR3 is 11 residues long. The germline gives CDR1 DFQATT, CDR2 SNEGSKA (reference sequence). The CDR3 spells CSGEDLETQYF. For the CDR3, the DNA is TGCAGTGGGGAGGATTTGGAGACCCAGTACTTC.

The J gene is TRBJ2-5, the V gene TRBV18; D assignment may be TRBD1 or TRBD2 (5 bases each). Germline V gives CDR1 KGHSH, CDR2 LQKENI. CDR3 length: 15 residues. V lost 2 bases, J lost 2 bases, and 12 bases lay in between. CDR3 bases: TGTGCCAGCTCACCAAGTTTCGGGGCGCAAGAGACCCAGTACTTC. This sequence encodes CASSPSFGAQETQYF.

The genes are TRBV14 and TRBJ2-5; 8 bases align to TRBD2. Germline CDR1 reads SGHDN; CDR2 reads FVKESK. Unmatched junction bases numbered 0, after V lost 4 bases and J lost 5 bases. The CDR3 is 12 residues long. For the CDR3, the DNA is TGTGCCAGCAGCCGCGGGAGGGAGACCCAGTACTTC. Translation gives CASSRGRETQYF. The full variable domain, its missing parts supplied by reference TRBV14 and TRBJ2-5, is EAGVTQFPSHSVIEKGQTVTLRCDPISGHDNLYWYRRVMGKEIKFLLHFVKESKQDESGMPNNRFLAERTGGTYSTLKVQPAELEDSGVYFCASSRGRETQYFGPGTRLLVL.

The rearrangement joins TRBV6-5 to TRBJ1-2; TRBD1 is a possible D gene (5 bases). This CDR3 region has 12 residues. Germline V gene data show CDR1 as MNHEY and CDR2 as SVGAGI. Trimming removed 8 bases at V and 5 bases at J, with 12 bases between. In DNA form, the CDR3 reads TGTGCCAGCCGCCTGGGGGGTTATGGCTACACCTTC. It encodes CASRLGGYGYTF.

The chain recombines TRBV7-9 with TRBJ2-5, with D hard to call. The germline gives CDR1 SEHNR, CDR2 FQNEAQ (reference sequence). This CDR3 is built from 12 residues. V dropped 5 bases and J dropped 2 bases, with 6 bases sitting between them. The chain's CDR3 is CASSQMQETQYF. CDR3 bases: TGTGCCAGCAGCCAGATGCAAGAGACCCAGTACTTC.

J is TRBJ1-1 and V is TRBV18; D is undetermined. The germline V and J ends were trimmed by 3 bases and 0 bases, with 11 bases remaining between them. Germline V gene lookup returns CDR1 KGHSH and CDR2 LQKENI. This CDR3 region has 15 residues. CDR3 region: CASSPQDGLNTEAFF. The CDR3 coding sequence is TGTGCCAGCTCACCTCAGGACGGACTGAACACTGAAGCTTTCTTT.